A selection of T cell receptor beta chains follows, all from one sample in a study of cytomegalovirus exposure and HLA in healthy donors. The data were produced by immunoSEQ multiplex PCR, yet TCRdb's version contains in-frame clones alone and is incomplete. The table includes approximately 300,000 clones, 80% to 90% detected once. Material: PBMCs. These TCRs come from a young woman in good health and CMV-seronegative. Both conserved end residues are part of each CDR3. The D gene is left open where the match is weak. Clone size is stated in some rows and not others, as once, few, many or a class when expanded.

J gene,D gene,clone size,CDR3 length,V gene,CDR3 DNA,CDR3 protein
TRBJ2-7,.,.,15,TRBV4-3,TGCGCCAGCAGCCAAGATTTCGAGACAGCCTACGAGCAGTACTTC,CASSQDFETAYEQYF
TRBJ1-2,TRBD1,few,15,TRBV27,TGTGCCAGCAGACCAGGACAGGCTACGAACTATGGCTACACCTTC,CASRPGQATNYGYTF
TRBJ2-3,TRBD2,once,15,TRBV18,TGTGCCAGCACCACTAGCGGGAGTACGACAGATACGCAGTATTTT,CASTTSGSTTDTQYF
TRBJ1-3,.,.,15,TRBV5-4,TGTGCCAGCAGCCCGGGAACGGGGACTGGAAACACCATATATTTT,CASSPGTGTGNTIYF
TRBJ2-7,.,.,14,TRBV29-1,TGCAGCGTTGCCCCCGAGCAGGGGTCCTACGAGCAGTACTTC,CSVAPEQGSYEQYF
TRBJ2-7,TRBD2,.,14,TRBV27,TGTGCCAGCAAACTGGGACTAGCGGCCTACGAGCAGTACTTC,CASKLGLAAYEQYF
TRBJ2-7,.,.,12,TRBV6-5,TGTGCCAGCACCGCGGGTTTCTACGAGCAGTACTTC,CASTAGFYEQYF
TRBJ1-2,TRBD1,.,16,TRBV27,TGTGCCAGCAGTTTTTGGCAGGGGGCTTCGAACTATGGCTACACCTTC,CASSFWQGASNYGYTF
TRBJ2-3,TRBD2,.,14,TRBV27,TGTGCCAGCAGGATAGCGGGGGGGACAGATACGCAGTATTTT,CASRIAGGTDTQYF
TRBJ1-1,TRBD1,.,15,TRBV6-5,TGTGCCAGCAGTTACCGGGGACAGGGGAACTTCGAAGCTTTCTTT,CASSYRGQGNFEAFF
TRBJ2-7,TRBD1,.,14,TRBV6-6,TGTGCCAGCACCAAGACAGGGGGCAATTACGAGCAGTACTTC,CASTKTGGNYEQYF
TRBJ2-1,.,.,16,TRBV10-3,TGTGCCATCAGTGAGTCGAGGTACAGGGTCTACAATGAGCAGTTCTTC,CAISESRYRVYNEQFF
TRBJ2-3,.,.,18,TRBV7-8,TGTGCCAGCAGCTACGGGACTCACGGTGGGCTTAGCACAGATACGCAGTATTTT,CASSYGTHGGLSTDTQYF
TRBJ1-2,TRBD1,.,15,TRBV10-3,TGTGCCATCAGTGACCCCGGGACAGGGGCATGGGGCTACACCTTC,CAISDPGTGAWGYTF
TRBJ2-7,.,.,15,TRBV4-2,TGTGCCAGCAGCACTAGCGGGCAGGGGGCGTATGAGCAGTACTTC,CASSTSGQGAYEQYF
TRBJ2-1,TRBD1,.,15,TRBV7-3,TGTGCCAGCAGCTTAGTTTCGGGACAGGGCTTTGAGCAGTTCTTC,CASSLVSGQGFEQFF
TRBJ2-1,TRBD2,.,14,TRBV13,TGTGCCAGCGAGGGGCGGGAGGAATACAATGAGCAGTTCTTC,CASEGREEYNEQFF
TRBJ2-7,.,.,12,TRBV28,TGTGCCAGCAGTCGGGATTCCTACGAGCAGTACTTC,CASSRDSYEQYF
TRBJ2-3,TRBD2,.,14,TRBV6-4,TGTGCCAGCAGTGGGACTAGCGGGAGAGATACGCAGTATTTT,CASSGTSGRDTQYF
TRBJ2-7,.,.,13,TRBV19,TGTGCCAGTAGTTTGGAGGGCATGGACGAGCAGTACTTC,CASSLEGMDEQYF
TRBJ2-7,.,.,12,TRBV5-4,TGTGCCAGCAGCGGGACAACTTACGAGCAGTACTTC,CASSGTTYEQYF
TRBJ2-1,.,once,16,TRBV27,TGTGCCAGCACTCTAACAGGGTTGGCACCCTACAATGAGCAGTTCTTC,CASTLTGLAPYNEQFF
TRBJ2-2,TRBD2,.,18,TRBV5-1,TGCGCCAGCAGCTTGGGACTAGCGAATAACGCGAACACCGGGGAGCTGTTTTTT,CASSLGLANNANTGELFF
TRBJ2-1,TRBD1,.,15,TRBV27,TGTGCCAGCAGATCCGGGACAGGGGTCTACAATGAGCAGTTCTTC,CASRSGTGVYNEQFF
TRBJ2-2,TRBD2,.,16,TRBV7-2,TGTGCCAGCAGCCGACGGATGGGAGGGCGTGGAGGGGAGCTGTTTTTT,CASSRRMGGRGGELFF
TRBJ1-2,.,.,12,TRBV7-9,TGTGCCAGCAGCTTGGGGCCGGCGGGCTACACCTTC,CASSLGPAGYTF
TRBJ2-1,TRBD1,.,13,TRBV2,TGTGCCAGCAACGGAGGGACAGGGAATGAGCAGTTCTTC,CASNGGTGNEQFF
TRBJ2-7,TRBD2,.,14,TRBV7-9,TGTGCCAGCAGCACCAGCGGGAACTACTACGAGCAGTACTTC,CASSTSGNYYEQYF
TRBJ1-1,.,.,14,TRBV5-1,TGCGCCAGCAGCTTCGGGTCCGTGAACACTGAAGCTTTCTTT,CASSFGSVNTEAFF
TRBJ1-2,TRBD1,few,14,TRBV19,TGTGCCAGTAGTAGAGACAGGGTTAACTATGGCTACACCTTC,CASSRDRVNYGYTF
TRBJ1-5,.,.,15,TRBV4-1,TGCGCCAGCAGCACCGGGACATATAGCAATCAGCCCCAGCATTTT,CASSTGTYSNQPQHF
TRBJ2-7,.,.,12,TRBV28,TGTGCCAGCAGTTCCCCGACTAGCGAGCAGTACTTC,CASSSPTSEQYF
TRBJ1-1,.,.,14,TRBV30,TGTGCCTGGAGTACGGGACACCTGAACACTGAAGCTTTCTTT,CAWSTGHLNTEAFF
TRBJ2-2,.,once,15,TRBV9,TGTGCCAGCAGCGTTTCGAGTCTTAACACCGGGGAGCTGTTTTTT,CASSVSSLNTGELFF
TRBJ2-7,TRBD2,once,15,TRBV11-1,TGTGCCAGCAGCTTACTGGCGGGAGCCATGGGGGAGCAGTACTTC,CASSLLAGAMGEQYF
TRBJ1-3,.,once,14,TRBV4-1,TGCGCCAGCAGCCAAACGGGGTCTGGAAACACCATATATTTT,CASSQTGSGNTIYF
TRBJ1-1,TRBD1,.,15,TRBV6-1,TGTGCCACACAGAGGGGGACAGCCGAGAACACTGAAGCTTTCTTT,CATQRGTAENTEAFF
TRBJ2-6,.,.,15,TRBV13,TGTGCCAGCAGTGGACAGATATCTGGGGCCAACGTCCTGACTTTC,CASSGQISGANVLTF
TRBJ1-1,TRBD1,.,16,TRBV4-3,TGCGCCAGCAGCCCTAACCGACAGGGGATATCCTCTGAAGCTTTCTTT,CASSPNRQGISSEAFF
TRBJ2-3,TRBD2,.,14,TRBV6-1,TGTGCCAGCAGCCCGGGGGGAGGGACAGATACGCAGTATTTT,CASSPGGGTDTQYF
TRBJ2-1,.,.,12,TRBV27,TGTGCCAGCAGTTCCCACTACAATGAGCAGTTCTTC,CASSSHYNEQFF
TRBJ2-1,TRBD2,.,16,TRBV4-3,TGCGCCAGCAGCCAAAAGACTAGCGGGAGCACCTATGAGCAGTTCTTC,CASSQKTSGSTYEQFF
TRBJ2-2,TRBD2,once,15,TRBV27,TGTGCCAGCAGTCTAGCGGGAGGCGGCACCGGGGAGCTGTTTTTT,CASSLAGGGTGELFF
TRBJ2-7,TRBD1,.,15,TRBV5-1,TGCGCCAGCAGCTTGGGACAGGGGGCTACCTACGAGCAGTACTTC,CASSLGQGATYEQYF
TRBJ1-1,.,.,15,TRBV11-2,TGTGCCAGCAGCTTAGGGGGCACTATGAACACTGAAGCTTTCTTT,CASSLGGTMNTEAFF
TRBJ2-1,.,.,17,TRBV5-8,TGTGCCAGCAGCTTGGGGACAGCCCCGGGCTCCTACAATGAGCAGTTCTTC,CASSLGTAPGSYNEQFF
TRBJ2-7,TRBD1,.,14,TRBV2,TGTGCCAGCAGTGCCGGGACAGGAACCTACGAGCAGTACTTC,CASSAGTGTYEQYF
TRBJ2-1,TRBD2,.,14,TRBV19,TGTGCCAGTAGTATGGGGACTAATTATAGGGAGCAGTTCTTC,CASSMGTNYREQFF
TRBJ1-5,.,.,15,TRBV11-2,TGTGCCAGCAGCCCGGTCGGGGGGTACAATCAGCCCCAGCATTTT,CASSPVGGYNQPQHF
TRBJ2-5,.,.,13,TRBV28,TGTGCCAGTGGAGGACAGCCTTTGGAGACCCAGTACTTC,CASGGQPLETQYF
TRBJ1-1,.,.,13,TRBV7-2,TGTGCCAGCAGCCTCCTAGAACAGGGTTCATCTTTCTTT,CASSLLEQGSSFF
TRBJ2-1,TRBD2,.,15,TRBV4-1,TGCGCCAGCAGCCAGAGAGGGACTACCAACAATGAGCAGTTCTTC,CASSQRGTTNNEQFF
TRBJ2-2,.,.,14,TRBV2,TGTGCCAGCGGGGGCCCGACGAACACCGGGGAGCTGTTTTTT,CASGGPTNTGELFF